This record covers a single TCR beta chain. No antigen is known for it. At one end the junction does not follow the germline gene, possibly because of a read error. The entry originates in a study of T cell repertoires in cytomegalovirus infection. About the research overall: The study used recently identified HLA-C-restricted and well-studied HLA-B-restricted CMV epitopes. A matching HLA type, together with CMV infection, was signaled by public TCR beta signatures.

CDR1 MGHRA and CDR2 YSYEKL come from the germline V gene. The CDR3 loop spans 13 amino acids. TCRdb itself ran the reads through MiXCR, one entry per CDR3 protein. The sample includes 95,000 to 150,000 distinct CDR3 sequences, over 30% of them seen just once. This receptor was identified in a human donor in good health (CMV status not recorded). Some clones in this sample may be carry-over from other donors' samples. The chain has TRBV4-1 and TRBJ1-3; D gene ambiguous. This specimen consisted of CD8+ T cells from cultured PBMCs, obtained from culture after CMV antigen stimulation. CDR3 loop: CASSQDTVDTIYF. CDR3 bases: TGTGCCAGCAGCCAAGATACGGTTGACACCATATATTTT.